This T cell receptor (beta chain) came from a study of T cells after yellow fever vaccination (dated by TCRdb to between 2018 and 2020). About the study as a whole: The SMART-Seq v4 Ultra Low Input RNA kit was used to prepare libraries from fractions with low cell numbers. To follow T-cell clones before and after both primary and booster YFV17D yellow fever vaccination, bulk TCR alpha and beta repertoires underwent longitudinal sequencing. Two healthy male donors, one aged 18 to 29 and one aged 30 to 40 years, were included in the cohort. Blood samples were taken at several timepoints before and after primary and secondary immunization, and bulk PBMC replicates and cell subsets were isolated. Here is what the overall study found, with its caveats: A small fraction of clonotypes showed up in both the CD4 and CD8 compartments, probably as a result of convergent recombination. The study included only two donors, which limits how far the findings can be generalized. Compared with the primary T-cell response, the secondary T-cell response was weaker but faster, peaking on day 5 rather than day 15. Computational filtering was needed because FACS-sorted repertoires could contain abundant contaminating clonotypes from the bulk population. After the booster, most clones that had expanded after primary vaccination were detected again (around 97% of CD4 and over 75% of CD8), suggesting broad maintenance of memory.

The CDR3 runs 13 residues from the cysteine to the phenylalanine. Only CDR3 DNA remains: 39 bases, in frame from the first base. The V and J ends are trimmed by 4 bases and 4 bases, leaving 10 bases between them. This clonotype appeared a few times. It lacks a known antigen. There are no base qualities to consult, and no much larger clone falls within one base. Synthesis of TCR cDNA relied on 5'RACE template switching, a step that introduced a universal primer site along with unique molecular identifiers. Priming of cDNA synthesis was performed from both the TCR alpha and TCR beta constant segments. Two PCR steps were used to amplify libraries, with sample barcodes and sequencing adapters being added in the second step. Sequencing of the libraries was done on either Illumina HiSeq 2500 (2x100 bp) or NovaSeq (2x150 bp). Under the source paper's analysis protocol: MIGEC was used to demultiplex reads and collapse the reads into UMI consensus sequences, and MiXCR was used for V(D)J alignment. Using edgeR on replicate PBMC samples, clonotypes were called vaccine-responding if FDR was below 0.01 and the log2 fold change was above 5 up to day 15. Each bulk clonotype received a CD4 or CD8 identity based on whether the sequenced CD4 or CD8 repertoire contained that clonotype at higher abundance. The public reads were reanalyzed by TCRdb: fastp trimming at Q25, MiXCR alignment, in-frame beta chains only. A single entry per CDR3 protein holds the most common genes and DNA from its merged rows. For this entry, the V and J calls and clone size follow TCRdb and not the study's own pipeline. In this sample the table shows 250,000 or so distinct CDR3 sequences, 6.9% of which occur a single time. The top ten constitute roughly 0.9% of the sample.

Interpreted using the paper, the treatment or condition label stands for: live attenuated yellow fever vaccine strain. A standard Ficoll-Paque protocol was used to isolate PBMCs from peripheral blood. Dynabeads CD4 and CD8 positive selection kits were used to isolate the CD4 and CD8 T-cell fractions. RNA was extracted with TriZol from bulk PBMCs, CD4 and CD8 fractions, and dextramer-positive and dextramer-negative fractions. Sequencing was performed on CD4+ T cells sorted from PBMCs, taken 15 days after the yellow fever booster vaccination. The sequence was obtained from a man aged 25 to 40 who received the YFV17D yellow fever vaccine. The rearranged chain carries TRBV12-3 or TRBV12-4 and TRBJ1-2; the D segment could be TRBD1, given 5 matching bases. This receptor has the CDR3 CASSSDTVYGYTF. The DNA sequence is TGTGCCAGCAGTTCGGACACCGTCTATGGCTACACCTTC.